The 10 T cell receptor beta chains in this list originate from one sample, sequenced in a study of blood T cell repertoires in COVID-19. Some clones are missing from TCRdb's copy, which holds only in-frame ones; the method was immunoSEQ multiplex PCR. The table records tens of thousands of clones, about 90% of them present only once. Source material: peripheral blood. Source of these receptors: a woman over 75 with COVID-19, enrolled during active disease.

This rearrangement joins TRBV19 to TRBJ1-3; 8 bases are a match to TRBD1. The CDR3 runs to 16 residues. J gave up 1 base and V 7 bases, and 9 bases lay outside the gene matches. CDR1 LNHDA and CDR2 SQIVND come from the germline V gene (reference sequence). The CDR3 DNA follows: TGTGCCAGTACCATAGGGACAGGCCATTCTGGAAACACCATATATTTT. It is translated as CASTIGTGHSGNTIYF.

The V and J genes are TRBV3-1 (or the pseudogene TRBV3-2) and TRBJ1-4; no definite D call. Germline CDR1 is LGHDT and CDR2 is YNNKEL (reference sequence). The CDR3 spans 12 residues. Between the trimmed V and J ends, which lost 0 bases and 13 bases, there was a span of 9 bases. CDR3 region: CASSQDLRGLFF. DNA for the CDR3: TGTGCCAGCAGCCAAGATCTCCGGGGACTGTTTTTT.

The chain has TRBV19 and TRBJ1-2; no firm D call. The CDR3 sequence is 11 residues long. The V end lost 6 bases, the J end lost 4 bases, and 6 bases lay between the germline ends. Germline assignment: CDR1 LNHDA and CDR2 SQIVND (reference sequence). Here the CDR3 reads CASRTLYGYTF. CDR3 in DNA: TGTGCCAGTAGGACACTCTATGGCTACACCTTC.

This rearrangement joins TRBV2 to TRBJ1-1; 8 nucleotides agree with TRBD1. Germline CDR1 is SNHLY and CDR2 is FYNNEI. V dropped 4 bases and J dropped 0; count of bases not matched to a gene: 4. The CDR3 sequence is 15 residues long. CDR3 in amino acids: CASSGQGTLNTEAFF. The CDR3 DNA reads as TGTGCCAGCAGTGGACAGGGGACTCTGAACACTGAAGCTTTCTTT.

In nucleotides, the CDR3 is TGTGCCAGTCGATACCGGGGGGGCGTATCGTTCACCGGGGAGCTGTTTTTT. Protein sequence: CASRYRGGVSFTGELFF. The chain links TRBV19 to TRBJ2-2, with 8 bases identical to TRBD2. CDR3 length: 17 amino acids. The ends lost 8 bases at V and 4 bases at J; junction bases unmatched: 15. Germline lookup yields CDR1 LNHDA and CDR2 SQIVND (reference sequence).

The chain couples TRBV5-1 to TRBJ1-2, with D perhaps matching TRBD1 (6 bases). The CDR3 has 14 amino acids. Germline V gives CDR1 SGHRS, CDR2 YFSETQ. V lost 4 bases to trimming and J lost 0 bases, with 10 bases between them. This CDR3 is CASSRDTANYGYTF. CDR3 in DNA: TGCGCCAGCAGCAGGGACACAGCTAACTATGGCTACACCTTC.

As concerns this clone: The germline gene is not matched at one end of the junction; a read error may be the cause. CDR3 sequence (DNA): TGCGCCAGCAGCCAGGATGACAGGATCCTATCCTTC. The encoded protein is CASSQDDRILSF. The chain has TRBV4-1 and TRBJ1-2, with a possible D match to TRBD1 (6 bases). Germline loops: CDR1 MGHRA, CDR2 YSYEKL. The length of the CDR3 is 12 residues.

The chain has TRBV15 and TRBJ2-7; 7 bases fit TRBD1. Losses at the gene ends were 0 bases for V and 0 bases for J; bases not matched to a gene: 2. CDR1 is LNHNV and CDR2 is YYDKDF in the germline V gene (reference sequence). The CDR3 is 15 amino acids. The CDR3 reads CATSRDRGSSYEQYF. CDR3 sequence (DNA): TGTGCCACCAGCAGAGACAGGGGGAGCTCCTACGAGCAGTACTTC.

This clone was seen a single time. This chain joins TRBV5-4 and TRBJ1-2; D unclear. The CDR3 covers 16 residues. V lost 0 bases to trimming and J lost 4 bases, with 16 bases between them. The germline V gene encodes CDR1 SGHNT and CDR2 YYREEE (reference sequence). CDR3 coding DNA: TGTGCCAGCAGCTTGGGGGGAGGCATGGGGAGCTATGGCTACACCTTC. Translated: CASSLGGGMGSYGYTF.

The chain combines TRBV19 with TRBJ1-4; D is unclear. Deletions cut 7 bases from V and 4 bases from J, with 16 bases between. The germline V gene has CDR1 LNHDA and CDR2 SQIVND (reference sequence). This CDR3 region has 15 residues. Here the CDR3 DNA reads TGTGCCAGTATCCCGTCTGGCGGTCGTAATGAAAAACTGTTTTTT. It yields the protein CASIPSGGRNEKLFF.